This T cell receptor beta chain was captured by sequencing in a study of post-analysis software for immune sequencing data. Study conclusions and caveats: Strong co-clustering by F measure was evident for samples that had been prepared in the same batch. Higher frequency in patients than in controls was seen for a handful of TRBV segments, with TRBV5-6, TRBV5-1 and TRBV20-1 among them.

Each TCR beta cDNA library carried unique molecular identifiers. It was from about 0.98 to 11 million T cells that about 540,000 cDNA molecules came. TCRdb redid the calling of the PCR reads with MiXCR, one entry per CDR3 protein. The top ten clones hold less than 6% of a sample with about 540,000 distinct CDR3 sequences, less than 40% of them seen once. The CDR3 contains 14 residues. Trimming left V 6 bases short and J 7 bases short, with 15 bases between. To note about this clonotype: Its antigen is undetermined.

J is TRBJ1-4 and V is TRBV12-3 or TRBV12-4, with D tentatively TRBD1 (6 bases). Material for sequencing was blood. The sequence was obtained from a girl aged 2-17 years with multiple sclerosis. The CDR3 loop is CASRYPGGGEKLFF. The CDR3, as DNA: TGTGCCAGCAGATACCCGGGGGGCGGTGAAAAACTGTTTTTT.